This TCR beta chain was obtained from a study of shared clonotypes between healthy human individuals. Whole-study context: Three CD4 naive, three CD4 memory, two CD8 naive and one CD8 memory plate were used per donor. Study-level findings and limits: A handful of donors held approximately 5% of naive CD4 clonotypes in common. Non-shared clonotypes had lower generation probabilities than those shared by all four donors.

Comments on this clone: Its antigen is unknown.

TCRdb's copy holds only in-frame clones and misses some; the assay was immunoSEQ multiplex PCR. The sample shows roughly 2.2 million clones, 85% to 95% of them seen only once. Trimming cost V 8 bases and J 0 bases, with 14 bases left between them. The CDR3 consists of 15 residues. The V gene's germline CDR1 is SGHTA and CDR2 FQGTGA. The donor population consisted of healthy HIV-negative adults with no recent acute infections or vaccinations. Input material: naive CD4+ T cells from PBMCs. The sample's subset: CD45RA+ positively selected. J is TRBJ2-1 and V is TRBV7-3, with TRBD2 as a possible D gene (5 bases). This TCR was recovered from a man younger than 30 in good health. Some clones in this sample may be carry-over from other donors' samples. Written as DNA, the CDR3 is TGTGCCAGCCAGGAGGCGGTTAACTCCTACAATGAGCAGTTCTTC. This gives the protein CASQEAVNSYNEQFF.